This note documents a single T cell receptor (beta chain) sequence. The sample is drawn from a study of blood T cell repertoires in COVID-19. Sequencing was performed with immunoSEQ multiplex PCR; in TCRdb, only in-frame clones are kept and a portion is missing. The data show more than 200,000 clones, approximately 83% seen once. From germline, CDR1 is GTSNPN and CDR2 SVGIG (reference sequence). V was trimmed by 2 bases and J by 4 bases, leaving 8 bases between them. There are 12 residues in the CDR3. The source of this sequence is an elderly man with acute or convalescent COVID-19. This sequence joins TRBV30 and TRBJ1-2; D uncertain. The specimen sequenced was peripheral blood. The CDR3 DNA reads TGTGCCTGGAGTCCGCAGATCTATGGCTACACCTTC. Its translation is CAWSPQIYGYTF.